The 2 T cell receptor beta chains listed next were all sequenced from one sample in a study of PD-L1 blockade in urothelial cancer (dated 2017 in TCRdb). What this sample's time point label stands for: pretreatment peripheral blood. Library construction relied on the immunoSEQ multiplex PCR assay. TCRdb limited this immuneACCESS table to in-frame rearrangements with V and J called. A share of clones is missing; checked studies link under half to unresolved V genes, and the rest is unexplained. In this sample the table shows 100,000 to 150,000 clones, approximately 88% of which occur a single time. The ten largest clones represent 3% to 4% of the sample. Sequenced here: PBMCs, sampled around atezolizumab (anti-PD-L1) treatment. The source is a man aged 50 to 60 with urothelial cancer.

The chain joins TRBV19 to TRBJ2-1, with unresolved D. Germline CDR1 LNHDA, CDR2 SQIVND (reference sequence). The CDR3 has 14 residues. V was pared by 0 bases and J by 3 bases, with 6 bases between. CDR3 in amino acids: CASSIDADYNEQFF. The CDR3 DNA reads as TGTGCCAGTAGTATAGACGCGGACTACAATGAGCAGTTCTTC.

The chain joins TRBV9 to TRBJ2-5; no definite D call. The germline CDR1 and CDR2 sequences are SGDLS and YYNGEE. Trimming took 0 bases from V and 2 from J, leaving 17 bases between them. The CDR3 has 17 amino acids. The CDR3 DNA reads TGTGCCAGCAGCGTAGGGGCTATCCACAGTGTACAAGAGACCCAGTACTTC. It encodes CASSVGAIHSVQETQYF.